This T cell receptor beta chain was found in a study of radiotherapy plus CTLA-4 blockade in lung cancer. This CDR3 has 13 amino acids. Germline values: CDR1 SEHNR, CDR2 FQNEAQ (reference sequence). Trimming shortened V by 8 bases and J by 2 bases, and 12 bases separated the two germline ends. The repertoire was sequenced with immunoSEQ multiplex PCR; TCRdb's copy has only in-frame clones and lacks some. The table shows tens of thousands of clones, with 70% to 80% occurring only once. The source was peripheral blood, collected from a patient treated with radiotherapy plus ipilimumab. The chain couples TRBV7-9 to TRBJ2-5, with a possible D match to TRBD1 (6 bases). This TCR was sampled from a human donor with non-small cell lung cancer that progressed on radiotherapy plus ipilimumab. This CDR3 is CASGYREQETQYF. The CDR3 region has the DNA TGTGCCAGCGGGTACAGGGAACAAGAGACCCAGTACTTC.